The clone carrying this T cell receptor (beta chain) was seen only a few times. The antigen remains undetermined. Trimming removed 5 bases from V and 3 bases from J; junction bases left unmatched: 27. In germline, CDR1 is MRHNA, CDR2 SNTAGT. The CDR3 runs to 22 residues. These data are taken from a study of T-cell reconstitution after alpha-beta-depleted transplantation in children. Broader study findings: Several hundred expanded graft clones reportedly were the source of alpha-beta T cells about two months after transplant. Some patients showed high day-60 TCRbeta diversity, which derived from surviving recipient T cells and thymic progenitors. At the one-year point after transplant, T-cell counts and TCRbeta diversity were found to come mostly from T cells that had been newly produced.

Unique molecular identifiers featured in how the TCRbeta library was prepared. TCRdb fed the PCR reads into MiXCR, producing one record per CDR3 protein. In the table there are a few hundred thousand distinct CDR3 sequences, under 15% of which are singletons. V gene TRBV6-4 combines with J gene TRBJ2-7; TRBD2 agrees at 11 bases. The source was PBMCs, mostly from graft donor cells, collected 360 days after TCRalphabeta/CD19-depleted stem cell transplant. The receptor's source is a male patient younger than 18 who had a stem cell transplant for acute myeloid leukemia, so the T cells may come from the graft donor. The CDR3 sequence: CASSLSAGLAEEYGNRFYEQYF. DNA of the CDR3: TGTGCCAGCAGTCTCTCAGCGGGACTAGCGGAAGAGTATGGTAATCGGTTCTACGAGCAGTACTTC.